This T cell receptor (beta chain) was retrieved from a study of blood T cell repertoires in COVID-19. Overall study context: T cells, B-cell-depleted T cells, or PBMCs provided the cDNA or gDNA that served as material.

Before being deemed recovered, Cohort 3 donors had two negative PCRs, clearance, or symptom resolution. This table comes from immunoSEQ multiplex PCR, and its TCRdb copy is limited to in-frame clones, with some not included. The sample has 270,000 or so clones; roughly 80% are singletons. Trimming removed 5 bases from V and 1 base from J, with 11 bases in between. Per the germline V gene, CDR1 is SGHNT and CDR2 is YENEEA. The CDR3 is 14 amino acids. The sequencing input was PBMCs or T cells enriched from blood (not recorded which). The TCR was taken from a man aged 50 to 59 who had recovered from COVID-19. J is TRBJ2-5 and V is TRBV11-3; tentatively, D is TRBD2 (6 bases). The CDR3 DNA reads TGTGCCAGCAGCCGGCGGGACTTCCAAGAGACCCAGTACTTC. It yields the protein CASSRRDFQETQYF. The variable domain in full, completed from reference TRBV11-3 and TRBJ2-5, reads EAGVVQSPRYKIIEKKQPVAFWCNPISGHNTLYWYLQNLGQGPELLIRYENEEAVDDSQLPKDRFSAERLKGVDSTLKIQPAELGDSAVYLCASSRRDFQETQYFGPGTRLLVL.